This TCR beta chain emerged from a study of blood T cell repertoires in COVID-19. About the research overall: The samples span acute and convalescent COVID-19 from the United States, Italy and Spain. T cells, B-cell-depleted T cells, or PBMCs supplied cDNA or gDNA.

The germline CDR1 and CDR2 sequences are SGHTA and FQGTGA. V dropped 1 base and J dropped 6 bases, with 10 bases sitting between them. CDR3 size: 13 residues. Followed over time, Seattle patients had been enrolled while infection was active. The authors' processing: Amplification from reference gene primers served as the basis for estimated nucleated cell counts. This table comes from immunoSEQ multiplex PCR, and its TCRdb copy is limited to in-frame clones, with some not included. V and J calls and clone size are copied from that table; D and trimming were computed from the DNA. The sample contains 250,000 to 300,000 clones, 90% to 95% of which appear only once.

The V and J genes are TRBV7-3 and TRBJ2-7, with a tentative D call TRBD2 (6 bases). The sequencing sample was made of peripheral blood. This clonotype originated in a woman in her twenties or thirties with COVID-19, enrolled during active disease. The CDR3 protein is CASSLNGGGEQYF. CDR3 nucleotide sequence: TGTGCCAGCAGCTTAAATGGGGGAGGCGAGCAGTACTTC.